The next 21 T cell receptor beta chains were all read from a single sample in a study of blood T cell repertoires in COVID-19. Clones were read by immunoSEQ multiplex PCR, and TCRdb kept only the in-frame ones, dropping some. The repertoire holds about 100,000 clones, approximately 90% seen once, with approximately 6.8% in the top ten. Sequencing input: peripheral blood. The source is a man aged 45-60 years with active or convalescent COVID-19.

The gene calls are TRBV7-2 and TRBJ1-4; D is perhaps TRBD1 (5 bases). Trimming removed 2 bases from V and 1 base from J, with 11 bases in between. Germline loops: CDR1 SGHTA, CDR2 FQGNSA. This CDR3 spans 16 amino acids. CDR3 amino acids: CASSLQGIGTNEKLFF. The DNA of the CDR3 is TGTGCCAGCAGCTTACAGGGTATCGGAACTAATGAAAAACTGTTTTTT.

This clone came up a few times. This CDR3 reads CASSEVLAGGPGELFF. The CDR3 DNA reads TGTGCCAGCAGTGAAGTACTAGCGGGAGGGCCCGGGGAGCTGTTTTTT. This chain links TRBV6-1 with TRBJ2-2; 13 positions match TRBD2. V gave up 1 base and J gave up 6 bases; unmatched junction bases: 2. Per the germline V gene, CDR1 is MNHNS and CDR2 is SASEGT. This CDR3 comprises 16 residues.

The chain employs TRBV7-8 and TRBJ2-5; D possibly corresponds to TRBD2 (6 bases). Germline CDR1 SGHVS, CDR2 FQNEAQ. The CDR3 sequence is 16 residues long. The V and J ends lost 5 bases and 4 bases respectively, with 20 bases between them. CDR3 loop: CASSQGRAGRIETQYF. The CDR3 nucleotides are TGTGCCAGCAGCCAGGGTAGGGCAGGGAGGATAGAGACCCAGTACTTC.

The rearrangement uses TRBV3-1 (or the pseudogene TRBV3-2) and TRBJ2-2; 9 nucleotides match TRBD1. The germline V gene encodes CDR1 LGHDT and CDR2 YNNKEL (reference sequence). This CDR3 contains 16 residues. V gave up 1 base and J gave up 6 bases; unmatched junction bases: 6. The DNA of the CDR3 is TGTGCCAGCAGCCAAGGCATGGGGACAGGGTCCGGGGAGCTGTTTTTT. It is translated as CASSQGMGTGSGELFF.

This clone was found a few times. The rearrangement joins TRBV5-6 to TRBJ1-5, with no clear D. The ends were cut back, 2 bases at V and 7 bases at J, with 7 bases in the middle. The length of the CDR3 is 12 residues. Germline loops: CDR1 SGHDT, CDR2 YYEEEE. CDR3 in amino acids: CASSFEGQPQHF. CDR3 nucleotide sequence: TGTGCCAGCAGCTTCGAGGGACAGCCCCAGCATTTT. Together with reference TRBV5-6 and TRBJ1-5, the CDR3 gives the full variable domain: DAGVTQSPTHLIKTRGQQVTLRCSPKSGHDTVSWYQQALGQGPQFIFQYYEEEERQRGNFPDRFSGHQFPNYSSELNVNALLLGDSALYLCASSFEGQPQHFGDGTRLSIL.

The rearrangement joins TRBV28 to TRBJ1-1; weak D call: TRBD1 (6 bases). Trimming left V 3 bases short and J 6 bases short, with 14 bases between. The germline V gene encodes CDR1 MDHEN and CDR2 SYDVKM. This CDR3 has 14 residues. DNA for the CDR3: TGTGCCAGCAGTTTCTACAGGGCTCGGGCTGAAGCTTTCTTT. Its protein product is CASSFYRARAEAFF.

This chain links TRBV6-5 with TRBJ2-7, with 10 positions matching TRBD1. From germline, CDR1 is MNHEY and CDR2 SVGAGI. Trimming removed 7 bases from V and 2 bases from J; junction bases left unmatched: 8. CDR3 length: 15 residues. CDR3 bases: TGTGCCAGCAAACTCGCGGGACAGGGGCCCTACGAGCAGTACTTC. It translates to CASKLAGQGPYEQYF.

The gene calls are TRBV20-1 and TRBJ2-1; 9 nucleotides match TRBD2. The V gene end was trimmed by 3 bases and the J gene end by 9 bases; junction bases not matched to a gene: 12. Looked up from germline, CDR1 is DFQATT and CDR2 is SNEGSKA (reference sequence). CDR3 size: 15 residues. CDR3 coding DNA: TGCAGTGCTAGTCTTGGCCTAGCGGGACCAGGTGAGCAGTTCTTC. Its translation is CSASLGLAGPGEQFF.

V usage is TRBV4-1 and J usage is TRBJ2-7; possibly TRBD2 for D (7 bases). V was cut by 0 bases and J by 3 bases, with 18 bases left in between. The germline gives CDR1 MGHRA, CDR2 YSYEKL. The CDR3 is 17 residues long. The CDR3 sequence: CASSQDWGLAEFYEQYF. In DNA form, the CDR3 reads TGCGCCAGCAGCCAAGATTGGGGGCTAGCGGAATTCTACGAGCAGTACTTC.

This clone was detected once. V usage is TRBV5-1 and J usage is TRBJ1-2, with D possibly matching TRBD1 (5 bases). Germline values: CDR1 SGHRS, CDR2 YFSETQ. The ends were cut back, 0 bases at V and 0 bases at J, with 12 bases in the middle. This CDR3 spans 16 amino acids. The CDR3 DNA is TGCGCCAGCAGCTTGGAGGGGAATTCGGCTAACTATGGCTACACCTTC. Its translation is CASSLEGNSANYGYTF. The variable domain in full, completed from reference TRBV5-1 and TRBJ1-2, reads KAGVTQTPRYLIKTRGQQVTLSCSPISGHRSVSWYQQTPGQGLQFLFEYFSETQRNKGNFPGRFSGRQFSNSRSEMNVSTLELGDSALYLCASSLEGNSANYGYTFGSGTRLTVV.

The chain uses TRBV5-1 and TRBJ2-5; D is undetermined. There are 12 residues in the CDR3. Germline V gene sequence: CDR1 SGHRS, CDR2 YFSETQ. Trimming took 3 bases from V and 4 from J, leaving 7 bases between them. Written as DNA, the CDR3 is TGCGCCAGCAGCTACTCAAGAGAGACCCAGTACTTC. It yields the protein CASSYSRETQYF.

The rearrangement uses TRBV7-2 and TRBJ2-7; 9 bases map to TRBD1. Germline CDR1 SGHTA, CDR2 FQGNSA. J lost 3 bases, V lost 1 base, and 4 bases had no gene match. The CDR3 is 15 residues long. CDR3 residues: CASSLVGTGIYEQYF. CDR3 sequence (DNA): TGTGCCAGCAGCTTAGTCGGGACAGGGATCTACGAGCAGTACTTC.

The rearrangement links TRBV18 to TRBJ1-1; possibly TRBD1 for D (5 bases). Germline values: CDR1 KGHSH, CDR2 LQKENI. V shed 0 bases and J shed 0 bases, with 11 bases lying between them. This CDR3 is built from 16 residues. CDR3 protein: CASSPPGQAMNTEAFF. CDR3 nucleotide sequence: TGTGCCAGCTCACCACCCGGACAAGCTATGAACACTGAAGCTTTCTTT.

The chain uses TRBV19 and TRBJ1-5; a possible D gene is TRBD1 (5 bases). Trimming removed 6 bases at V and 0 bases at J, with 21 bases between. Germline V lookup: CDR1 LNHDA, CDR2 SQIVND (reference sequence). The CDR3 extends over 18 amino acids. The CDR3 region has the DNA TGTGCCAGTAGGCCCTGGGGGGGGAAAGTTATTAGCAATCAGCCCCAGCATTTT. Translating gives CASRPWGGKVISNQPQHF.

This rearrangement joins TRBV30 to TRBJ1-6, with a possible D match to TRBD1 (5 bases). The CDR3 covers 14 residues. Trimming removed 2 bases at V and 3 bases at J, with 8 bases between. Germline-derived CDR1 and CDR2 are GTSNPN and SVGIG (reference sequence). Here the CDR3 reads CAWSTGGYNSPLHF. The DNA for the CDR3 is TGTGCCTGGAGTACCGGGGGCTATAATTCACCCCTCCACTTT.

This rearrangement joins TRBV15 to TRBJ1-3; D not certain. The CDR3 runs to 16 residues. Germline CDR1 is LNHNV and CDR2 is YYDKDF (reference sequence). Trimming took 0 bases from V and 0 from J, leaving 9 bases between them. This CDR3 reads CATSRDLRVSGNTIYF. Here the CDR3 DNA reads TGTGCCACCAGCAGAGATTTACGGGTCTCTGGAAACACCATATATTTT.

The chain is built from TRBV19 and TRBJ1-1; tentative D call: TRBD1 (5 bases). Germline V gives CDR1 LNHDA, CDR2 SQIVND (reference sequence). This CDR3 is built from 14 residues. V dropped 5 bases and J dropped 10 bases, with 20 bases sitting between them. This chain's CDR3 is CASSADPDRIGAFF. The CDR3, as DNA: TGTGCCAGTAGTGCCGACCCCGACAGAATCGGAGCTTTCTTT. The variable domain in full, completed from reference TRBV19 and TRBJ1-1, reads DGGITQSPKYLFRKEGQNVTLSCEQNLNHDAMYWYRQDPGQGLRLIYYSQIVNDFQKGDIAEGYSVSREKKESFPLTVTSAQKNPTAFYLCASSADPDRIGAFFGQGTRLTVV.

The chain combines TRBV6-5 with TRBJ2-7, with 8 nucleotides matching TRBD2. Trimming removed 0 bases from V and 1 base from J; junction bases left unmatched: 2. This CDR3 comprises 15 residues. The germline CDR1 and CDR2 sequences are MNHEY and SVGAGI. CDR3 residues: CASSYSTGGSYEQYF. CDR3 nucleotides: TGTGCCAGCAGTTACTCGACGGGAGGGTCCTACGAGCAGTACTTC.

The CDR3 bases are TGTGCCAGCTCACCAGCCGGGACAGGCTCCTACGAGCAGTACTTC. Amino acid sequence: CASSPAGTGSYEQYF. The V gene is TRBV18, the J gene TRBJ2-7; 8 bases agree with TRBD1. The CDR3 loop spans 15 amino acids. Germline V CDR1 and CDR2: KGHSH, LQKENI. V shed 2 bases and J 0 bases; nucleotides not matched to a gene: 3.

J is TRBJ1-2 and V is TRBV18; D unclear. Germline V CDR1 and CDR2: KGHSH, LQKENI. The CDR3 spans 14 residues. Trimming shortened V by 3 bases and J by 2 bases, and 10 bases separated the two germline ends. CDR3 DNA: TGTGCCAGCTCACCCGGTGTACAGAACTATGGCTACACCTTC. It translates to CASSPGVQNYGYTF.

The chain combines TRBV19 with TRBJ1-5; D may be TRBD1 (5 bases). The germline gives CDR1 LNHDA, CDR2 SQIVND (reference sequence). There are 15 residues in the CDR3. V gave up 5 bases and J gave up 0 bases, with 11 bases separating them. CDR3 bases: TGTGCCAGTAGTCCCAGGGCCCTTAGCAATCAGCCCCAGCATTTT. Translating it yields CASSPRALSNQPQHF.